This passage covers 11 T cell receptor beta chains from one sample sequenced in a study of blood T cell repertoires in COVID-19. Sequencing was performed with immunoSEQ multiplex PCR; in TCRdb, only in-frame clones are kept and a portion is missing. The sample has 110,000 to 150,000 clones, roughly 85% seen once; the top ten hold about 4.4%. Material for sequencing was PBMCs or T cells enriched from blood (not recorded which). The receptor set was obtained from a man in his forties or fifties who had recovered from COVID-19.

The genes are TRBV28 and TRBJ1-2; 7 nucleotides line up with TRBD1. Per the germline V gene, CDR1 is MDHEN and CDR2 is SYDVKM. V dropped 6 bases and J dropped 0; count of bases not matched to a gene: 4. CDR3 length: 14 amino acids. CDR3 DNA sequence: TGTGCCAGCAGATTACAGGGGACTAACTATGGCTACACCTTC. Its translation: CASRLQGTNYGYTF.

The gene calls are TRBV7-8 and TRBJ2-3; TRBD2 matches at 10 bases. The CDR3 covers 16 residues. CDR1 and CDR2 from the germline V gene are SGHVS and FQNEAQ. The trim removed 5 bases at V and 3 bases at J, leaving 8 bases unmatched. CDR3 nucleotide sequence: TGTGCCAGCAGCAACCTAGCGGGAGCTCTTACAGATACGCAGTATTTT. As protein: CASSNLAGALTDTQYF.

This chain uses TRBV19 with TRBJ1-4, with 7 bases that match TRBD1. J lost 7 bases, V lost 6 bases, and 8 bases had no gene match. The CDR3 is 14 residues long. Germline V gives CDR1 LNHDA, CDR2 SQIVND (reference sequence). The CDR3 coding sequence is TGTGCCAGTAGAACTGAGACAGGGCGTGAAAAACTGTTTTTT. Amino acids: CASRTETGREKLFF.

The V call is TRBV6-4, the J call TRBJ2-7; D might be TRBD1 (5 bases). The CDR3 is 15 amino acids. Trimming removed 5 bases at V and 0 bases at J, with 14 bases between. Germline CDR1 is MRHNA and CDR2 is SNTAGT. Here the CDR3 DNA reads TGTGCCAGCAGTCCCCCCAGGGCGTACTCCTACGAGCAGTACGTC. Translated: CASSPPRAYSYEQYV.

The rearrangement uses TRBV4-1 and TRBJ2-1; 8 bases align to TRBD2. Germline CDR1 MGHRA, CDR2 YSYEKL. The CDR3 sequence is 15 residues long. Trimming removed 2 bases from V and 0 bases from J; junction bases left unmatched: 0. The CDR3 DNA follows: TGCGCCAGCAGCCAAACTAGCGGCTCCTACAATGAGCAGTTCTTC. Translating gives CASSQTSGSYNEQFF.

The rearrangement uses TRBV30 and TRBJ2-5; TRBD2 matches at 8 bases. This CDR3 has 14 amino acids. Germline values: CDR1 GTSNPN, CDR2 SVGIG (reference sequence). The ends lost 0 bases at V and 2 bases at J; junction bases unmatched: 2. For the CDR3, the DNA is TGTGCCTGGAGTGTAGCGGGGGTTCAAGAGACCCAGTACTTC. It yields the protein CAWSVAGVQETQYF.

This clone was counted only a few times. The chain recombines TRBV28 with TRBJ1-5; perhaps TRBD1 as D (6 bases). The CDR3 sequence is 17 residues long. V dropped 3 bases and J dropped 1 base, with 16 bases sitting between them. Germline values: CDR1 MDHEN, CDR2 SYDVKM. The CDR3 DNA is TGTGCCAGCAGTTTCATTAAGGGGGTTGGGAGCAATCAGCCCCAGCATTTT. Its translation is CASSFIKGVGSNQPQHF.

The count of this clone is one. The gene calls are TRBV7-2 and TRBJ1-3, with 7 bases that match TRBD1. Germline V gene sequence: CDR1 SGHTA, CDR2 FQGNSA. The CDR3 is made up of 16 amino acids. After removal of 5 bases from V and 3 bases from J, the junction contained 10 bases not matched to a gene. CDR3 DNA: TGTGCCAGCAGCACAGCCGGGACAGCATATGGAAACACCATATATTTT. Amino acid sequence: CASSTAGTAYGNTIYF. Filled out from reference TRBV7-2 and TRBJ1-3, the complete variable domain reads GAGVSQSPSNKVTEKGKDVELRCDPISGHTALYWYRQSLGQGLEFLIYFQGNSAPDKSGLPSDRFSAERTGGSVSTLTIQRTQQEDSAVYLCASSTAGTAYGNTIYFGEGSWLTVV.

The chain joins TRBV5-1 to TRBJ2-2; weak D call: TRBD2 (6 bases). The CDR3 has 15 amino acids. V shed 2 bases and J shed 8 bases, with 16 bases lying between them. Germline V gene data show CDR1 as SGHRS and CDR2 as YFSETQ. The CDR3 sequence is CASSFGLLGTGELFF. CDR3 in DNA: TGCGCCAGCAGCTTTGGTCTCCTGGGGACTGGGGAGCTGTTTTTT.

This clone has only a few counts. Other DNA variants within this sample encode the same CDR3. The rearrangement uses TRBV19 and TRBJ1-2; TRBD1 is a possible D gene (6 bases). V lost 7 bases and J 3 bases, leaving 12 bases between the germline ends. The CDR3 is made up of 13 amino acids. CDR1 and CDR2 from the germline V gene are LNHDA and SQIVND (reference sequence). In nucleotides, the CDR3 is TGTGCCAGTACCCCGGACAGATACTATGGCTACACCTTC. Protein: CASTPDRYYGYTF.

This clone has a handful of counts. The chain joins TRBV18 to TRBJ2-3, with D possibly TRBD2 on 6 matching bases. CDR1 KGHSH and CDR2 LQKENI come from the germline V gene. Between the trimmed V and J ends, which lost 8 bases and 0 bases, there was a span of 12 bases. CDR3 length equals 14 residues. CDR3 residues: CASRPGLSTDTQYF. For the CDR3, the DNA is TGTGCCAGCCGTCCGGGACTTAGCACAGATACGCAGTATTTT.